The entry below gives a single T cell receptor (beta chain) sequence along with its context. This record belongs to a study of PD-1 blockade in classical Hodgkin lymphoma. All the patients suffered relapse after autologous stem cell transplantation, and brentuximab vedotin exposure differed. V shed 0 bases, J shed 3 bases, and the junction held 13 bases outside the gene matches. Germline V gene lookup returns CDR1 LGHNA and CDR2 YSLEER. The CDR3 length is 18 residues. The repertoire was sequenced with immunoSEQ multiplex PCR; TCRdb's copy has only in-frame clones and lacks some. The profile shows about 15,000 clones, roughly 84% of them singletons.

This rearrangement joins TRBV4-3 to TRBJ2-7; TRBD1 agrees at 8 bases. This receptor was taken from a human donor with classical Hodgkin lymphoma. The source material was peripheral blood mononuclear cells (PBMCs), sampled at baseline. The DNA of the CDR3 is TGCGCCAGCAGCCAAGATAGTCGGGGGACAGGAGGCAACTACGAGCAGTACTTC. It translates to CASSQDSRGTGGNYEQYF.